This passage covers 32 T cell receptor beta chains from one sample sequenced in a study of T cells in Graves' hyperthyroidism and ophthalmopathy. Amplification yielded TCR beta CDR3 regions, with RNA transcripts as the source. First-round RT-PCR targeting the TCR CDR3 was performed with the HTBI primer set. TCRdb reanalysed the multiplex PCR reads using MiXCR and keeps one entry per CDR3 protein. The sample holds over 250,000 distinct CDR3 sequences, less than 30% seen once. The source material was blood. The receptors were gathered from a man aged 40-49 years with Graves' hyperthyroidism that later progressed to Graves' ophthalmopathy.

The V gene is TRBV6-1, the J gene TRBJ1-1; 9 bases line up with TRBD1. V lost 6 bases to trimming and J lost 11 bases; unmatched junction nucleotides: 7. CDR3 length equals 12 residues. The germline V gene encodes CDR1 MNHNS and CDR2 SASEGT. The CDR3 coding sequence is TGTGCCAGCAGGCGGACAGGGGAGTGTGCTTTCTTT. Translation gives CASRRTGECAFF.

There are many counts of this clonotype. The chain joins TRBV7-8 to TRBJ2-2, with TRBD2 as a possible D gene (6 bases). Trimming removed 1 base at V and 2 bases at J, with 11 bases between. This CDR3 has 16 residues. CDR1 is SGHVS, CDR2 FQNEAQ, per germline. Here the CDR3 reads CASSLDRLGNTGELFF. CDR3 in DNA: TGTGCCAGCAGCTTAGATCGACTAGGCAACACCGGGGAGCTGTTTTTT.

The chain joins TRBV19 to TRBJ1-5; the D is unclear. V lost 6 bases to trimming and J lost 7 bases, with 13 bases between them. The CDR3 extends over 13 amino acids. Germline V gene data show CDR1 as LNHDA and CDR2 as SQIVND (reference sequence). CDR3: CASSLGQPQPQHF. In DNA, the CDR3 is TGTGCCAGTAGCCTCGGGCAGCCACAGCCCCAGCATTTT.

The chain couples TRBV11-2 to TRBJ2-7, with D uncertain. With 6 bases removed from V and 1 base from J, the gap between germline ends came to 13 bases. This CDR3 has 14 amino acids. The germline gives CDR1 SGHAT, CDR2 FQNNGV. CDR3 in DNA: TGTGCCAGCAGGGTCGAGCCCGGGTCCTACGAGCAGTACTTC. Amino acids: CASRVEPGSYEQYF. Based on the CDR3 plus reference TRBV11-2 and TRBJ2-7, the full variable domain is EAGVAQSPRYKIIEKRQSVAFWCNPISGHATLYWYQQILGQGPKLLIQFQNNGVVDDSQLPKDRFSAERLKGVDSTLKIQPAKLEDSAVYLCASRVEPGSYEQYFGPGTRLTVT.

The rearrangement links TRBV28 to TRBJ2-4; perhaps TRBD1 as D (6 bases). Trimming took off 6 bases at V and 7 bases at J, with 25 bases between the two ends. Germline CDR1 is MDHEN and CDR2 is SYDVKM. The CDR3 spans 17 residues. The CDR3 sequence: CASRPNRDNQNGNIQYF. The DNA of the CDR3 is TGTGCCAGCAGACCAAACCGGGACAATCAGAACGGGAACATTCAGTACTTC.

To note about this clonotype: At one of its ends the junction is not consistent with the germline gene, which may arise from a read error. For the CDR3, the DNA is TGTGCCAGTAGTCCTCAGGGGGCGGCTGAAACTTTCTTT. Its translation is CASSPQGAAETFF. V gene TRBV19 combines with J gene TRBJ1-1, with 8 bases identical to TRBD1. CDR3 size: 13 residues. Germline V gene data show CDR1 as LNHDA and CDR2 as SQIVND (reference sequence). Using reference TRBV19 and TRBJ1-1 for the parts outside the CDR3, the full variable domain is DGGITQSPKYLFRKEGQNVTLSCEQNLNHDAMYWYRQDPGQGLRLIYYSQIVNDFQKGDIAEGYSVSREKKESFPLTVTSAQKNPTAFYLCASSPQGAAETFFGQGTRLTVV.

This clonotype has ten or more counts. The CDR3 is CSASWVAGGRETQYF. The CDR3 DNA reads TGCAGTGCCTCCTGGGTGGCGGGAGGACGGGAGACCCAGTACTTC. The chain is built from TRBV20-1 and TRBJ2-5; 8 bases line up with TRBD2. The germline CDR1 and CDR2 sequences are DFQATT and SNEGSKA (reference sequence). CDR3 size: 15 residues. V lost 6 bases to trimming and J lost 5 bases; unmatched junction nucleotides: 14.

This clonotype was seen ten or more times. V and J are TRBV25-1 and TRBJ2-7; D is tentatively TRBD1 or TRBD2 (5 bases each). Germline V CDR1 and CDR2: MGHDK, SYGVNS. This CDR3 has 14 amino acids. Trimming cost V 5 bases and J 2 bases, with 13 bases left between them. This CDR3 is CASSRGSGPYEQYF. CDR3 nucleotides: TGTGCCAGCAGTCGGGGCTCGGGGCCCTACGAGCAGTACTTC.

This clonotype has at least ten counts. V gene TRBV12-3 or TRBV12-4 combines with J gene TRBJ1-2; 9 positions match TRBD1. The CDR3 has 14 amino acids. With V trimmed by 6 bases and J by 4 bases, 6 bases remained unmatched. CDR3 sequence: CASSRRDRVYGYTF. In DNA, the CDR3 is TGTGCCAGCAGCCGACGGGACAGGGTCTATGGCTACACCTTC.

This clonotype was counted ten times or more. The V call is TRBV28, the J call TRBJ1-2, with 8 bases fitting TRBD1. The CDR3 extends over 14 amino acids. Losses at the gene ends were 1 base for V and 5 bases for J; bases not matched to a gene: 3. The germline V gene has CDR1 MDHEN and CDR2 SYDVKM. CDR3 bases: TGTGCCAGCAGTTTATCAGGGGGCTTGTATGGCTACACCTTC. Translating gives CASSLSGGLYGYTF.

This clonotype is a singleton in its sample. This chain links TRBV28 with TRBJ2-7; D perhaps matches TRBD2 (7 bases). The germline V and J ends were trimmed by 6 bases and 6 bases, with 18 bases remaining between them. Germline V CDR1 and CDR2: MDHEN, SYDVKM. CDR3 size: 14 residues. The CDR3 loop is CASSPMAGAGEQYF. CDR3 nucleotides: TGTGCCAGCAGCCCAATGGCGGGGGCAGGCGAGCAGTACTTC.

This clonotype was seen many times. V usage is TRBV10-2 and J usage is TRBJ1-3, with D unclear. V was clipped by 7 bases and J by 8 bases, with 12 bases between them. The CDR3 extends over 12 amino acids. In germline, CDR1 is WSHSY, CDR2 SAAADI. CDR3 bases: TGCGCCAGCACTGTGACCGGGGACACCATATATTTT. Translated, it gives CASTVTGDTIYF.

This clonotype came up many times. The chain couples TRBV5-1 to TRBJ2-5; 8 bases align to TRBD1. J was trimmed by 1 base and V by 2 bases; bases with no gene match: 4. Germline V gene sequence: CDR1 SGHRS, CDR2 YFSETQ. The CDR3 length is 15 residues. The CDR3 DNA follows: TGCGCCAGCAGCTTTCGGGACAGGACCCAAGAGACCCAGTACTTC. This translates into CASSFRDRTQETQYF.

This clonotype was counted many times. The V and J genes are TRBV4-1 and TRBJ2-6; D unresolved. Between the trimmed V and J ends, which lost 2 bases and 0 bases, there was a span of 11 bases. Looked up from germline, CDR1 is MGHRA and CDR2 is YSYEKL. The CDR3 sequence is 17 residues long. Written as DNA, the CDR3 is TGCGCCAGCAGCCAAATCCCCGACACCTCTGGGGCCAACGTCCTGACTTTC. Translated: CASSQIPDTSGANVLTF.

This clonotype was recorded at least ten times. The chain joins TRBV10-2 to TRBJ2-7, with 10 bases aligning to TRBD2. CDR3 size: 14 residues. The V and J ends lost 9 bases and 0 bases, in that order; junction bases with no gene match: 5. Per the germline V gene, CDR1 is WSHSY and CDR2 is SAAADI. The CDR3 protein is CASRTSGGSYEQYF. In DNA, the CDR3 is TGCGCCAGTCGGACTAGCGGAGGCTCCTACGAGCAGTACTTC.

This clonotype was found once. The CDR3: CASSLWGTYGYTF. CDR3 DNA: TGTGCCAGCAGTTTATGGGGGACCTATGGCTACACCTTC. V usage is TRBV12-3 or TRBV12-4 and J usage is TRBJ1-2; D might be TRBD1 (5 bases). V was cut by 2 bases and J by 4 bases, with 8 bases left in between. There are 13 residues in the CDR3.

The chain joins TRBV5-1 to TRBJ2-5; D unclear. The V end was cut by 4 bases, the J end by 5 bases, with 12 bases between. Germline V CDR1 and CDR2: SGHRS, YFSETQ. The CDR3 loop spans 13 amino acids. CDR3 sequence reads: CASSPAIGETQYF. The CDR3 DNA reads as TGCGCCAGCAGCCCGGCGATAGGTGAGACCCAGTACTTC.

This clonotype was recorded at least ten times. The chain uses TRBV6-1 and TRBJ2-3; TRBD2 agrees at 9 bases. CDR1 and CDR2 from the germline V gene are MNHNS and SASEGT. This CDR3 has 16 residues. With 2 bases clipped from V and 2 bases from J, the junction kept 5 bases outside the gene matches. In nucleotides, the CDR3 is TGTGCCAGCAGTGAACTTAGCGGGAGTGTCACAGATACGCAGTATTTT. Translated, it gives CASSELSGSVTDTQYF.

This clonotype was found a few times. The V call is TRBV7-2, the J call TRBJ1-1; D is ambiguous. The germline V gene encodes CDR1 SGHTA and CDR2 FQGNSA. The CDR3 runs 13 residues. Trimming removed 5 bases at V and 11 bases at J, with 18 bases between. The CDR3 protein is CASSLDWDRMAFF. Here the CDR3 DNA reads TGTGCCAGCAGCCTGGACTGGGATAGAATGGCTTTCTTT.

This clonotype was seen ten or more times. This rearrangement joins TRBV20-1 to TRBJ2-2; 9 bases are shared with TRBD2. The CDR3 totals 15 residues. Unmatched junction bases numbered 6, after V lost 3 bases and J lost 4 bases. The germline V gene has CDR1 DFQATT and CDR2 SNEGSKA (reference sequence). CDR3: CSARTSGALTGELFF. CDR3 nucleotide sequence: TGCAGTGCTAGGACTAGCGGAGCCCTCACCGGGGAGCTGTTTTTT.

The table lists this clonotype with many counts. The chain employs TRBV9 and TRBJ1-1; D uncertain. Between the trimmed V and J ends, which lost 2 bases and 3 bases, there was a span of 11 bases. This CDR3 has 14 amino acids. Germline CDR1 SGDLS, CDR2 YYNGEE. CDR3 loop: CASSVNLEDTEAFF. DNA of the CDR3: TGTGCCAGCAGCGTGAATCTAGAGGACACTGAAGCTTTCTTT. The full variable domain, with the rest looked up from reference TRBV9 and TRBJ1-1, is DSGVTQTPKHLITATGQRVTLRCSPRSGDLSVYWYQQSLDQGLQFLIQYYNGEERAKGNILERFSAQQFPDLHSELNLSSLELGDSALYFCASSVNLEDTEAFFGQGTRLTVV.

The genes are TRBV6-1 and TRBJ1-1; the D gene is possibly TRBD1 (5 bases). CDR1 and CDR2 from the germline V gene are MNHNS and SASEGT. Trimming removed 6 bases from V and 0 bases from J, with 11 bases in between. This CDR3 has 14 amino acids. CDR3 bases: TGTGCCAGCAGATGGGGACGGATGAACACTGAAGCTTTCTTT. Translation gives CASRWGRMNTEAFF.

This clonotype has a count of ten or more. The genes are TRBV28 and TRBJ2-7, with D perhaps TRBD1 or TRBD2 (5 bases each). CDR3 length equals 13 residues. Trimming cost V 6 bases and J 5 bases, with 14 bases left between them. The germline CDR1 and CDR2 sequences are MDHEN and SYDVKM. The CDR3 DNA follows: TGTGCCAGCAGGGGACGAGCTCGCCACGAGCAGTACTTC. This translates into CASRGRARHEQYF. The variable domain in full, completed from reference TRBV28 and TRBJ2-7, reads DVKVTQSSRYLVKRTGEKVFLECVQDMDHENMFWYRQDPGLGLRLIYFSYDVKMKEKGDIPEGYSVSREKKERFSLILESASTNQTSMYLCASRGRARHEQYFGPGTRLTVT.

This clonotype was seen many times. The chain has TRBV27 and TRBJ2-5, with 8 bases fitting TRBD1. The V segment lost 1 base and the J segment 5 bases; nucleotides outside the gene matches: 3. Germline values: CDR1 MNHEY, CDR2 SMNVEV (reference sequence). CDR3 length: 14 residues. CDR3 sequence (DNA): TGTGCCAGCAGTTTATGGCAGGGGGCTGAGACCCAGTACTTC. Amino acids: CASSLWQGAETQYF.

In its sample, this clonotype was seen many times. The rearrangement uses TRBV20-1 and TRBJ2-7, with TRBD1 identical over 9 bases. The ends lost 5 bases at V and 2 bases at J; junction bases unmatched: 10. CDR1 is DFQATT, CDR2 SNEGSKA, per germline (reference sequence). CDR3 size: 15 residues. The CDR3 DNA follows: TGCAGTGCTGGGATTCTGGACAGGGGCCCCTACGAGCAGTACTTC. Translating it yields CSAGILDRGPYEQYF.

The gene calls are TRBV28 and TRBJ2-7, with D possibly matching TRBD1 (6 bases). CDR1 is MDHEN, CDR2 SYDVKM, per germline. The CDR3 runs to 17 residues. Trimming left V 0 bases short and J 3 bases short, with 18 bases between. For the CDR3, the DNA is TGTGCCAGCAGTTTATGGGTACGAACAGGGTCAGGCTACGAGCAGTACTTC. It specifies CASSLWVRTGSGYEQYF.

The chain recombines TRBV6-1 with TRBJ1-2; possible D gene TRBD1, 5 bases. CDR3 length equals 13 residues. The ends were cut back, 6 bases at V and 4 bases at J, with 12 bases in the middle. Germline V gives CDR1 MNHNS, CDR2 SASEGT. This CDR3 is CASREGTSYGYTF. CDR3 nucleotide sequence: TGTGCCAGCAGGGAGGGGACCTCCTATGGCTACACCTTC.

This clonotype was found a few times. The rearrangement links TRBV30 to TRBJ1-5; the D gene is possibly TRBD1 (5 bases). Deletions cut 0 bases from V and 0 bases from J, with 9 bases between. Germline V gene lookup returns CDR1 GTSNPN and CDR2 SVGIG (reference sequence). The CDR3 is made up of 15 amino acids. This CDR3 reads CAWSVDSYSNQPQHF. As DNA, the CDR3 is TGTGCCTGGAGTGTTGACAGTTATAGCAATCAGCCCCAGCATTTT.

This clonotype was counted ten times or more. The V call is TRBV30, the J call TRBJ1-1; D is perhaps TRBD1 (5 bases). Germline lookup yields CDR1 GTSNPN and CDR2 SVGIG (reference sequence). The CDR3 is 12 amino acids. V lost 2 bases and J 5 bases, leaving 9 bases between the germline ends. CDR3: CAWSRGSTEAFF. CDR3 coding DNA: TGTGCCTGGAGTCGGGGGAGTACTGAAGCTTTCTTT.

There are many counts of this clonotype. One junction end does not reproduce the germline sequence, and a read error may be involved. V and J are TRBV18 and TRBJ1-5, with unresolved D. The germline V gene encodes CDR1 KGHSH and CDR2 LQKENI. This CDR3 region has 13 residues. In DNA form, the CDR3 reads TGTGCCAGCTCTCCACAGAACAATCAGCCCCAGCATTTT. Protein sequence: CASSPQNNQPQHF.

This clonotype was recorded at least ten times. The gene calls are TRBV7-9 and TRBJ1-2; D not resolved. The CDR3 is made up of 12 amino acids. The V gene lost 5 bases and the J gene lost 1 base, with 5 bases spanning the gap. The germline V gene encodes CDR1 SEHNR and CDR2 FQNEAQ (reference sequence). The DNA for the CDR3 is TGTGCCAGCAGCATAGTTAACTATGGCTACACCTTC. Residues: CASSIVNYGYTF.

This clonotype was seen repeatedly, ten times or more. A much larger clone lies one base from this, so it may be a read error. As DNA, the CDR3 is TGTGCCAGCAGTTATGGATTCGGGGAGCTGTTTTTT. Amino acids: CASSYGFGELFF. The V gene is TRBV12-3 or TRBV12-4, the J gene TRBJ2-2; D unclear. The V gene lost 4 bases and the J gene lost 7 bases, with 7 bases spanning the gap. The CDR3 has 12 amino acids.